In this sample, the clone carrying this T cell receptor (beta chain) turned up a few times. The source of the sample is a study of beta chain features in type 1 diabetes. Germline V gives CDR1 ENHRY, CDR2 SYGVKD. The CDR3 covers 15 residues. Losses at the gene ends were 2 bases for V and 4 bases for J; bases not matched to a gene: 7. Reverse transcription of all isolated RNA meant that expressed TCRB transcripts were sequenced. Libraries were prepared by immunoSEQ multiplex PCR; TCRdb keeps only in-frame clonotypes and omits some of them. The sample records 330,000 or so clones, roughly a fifth being singletons.

This chain uses TRBV10-3 with TRBJ2-5; 7 nucleotides align to TRBD2. The receptor's source is a woman younger than 35 in good health. Sequenced material: naive CD4+ T cells from blood. CDR3 DNA: TGTGCCATCAGTGAGGGGACTACACCGGCAGAGACCCAGTACTTC. This gives the protein CAISEGTTPAETQYF.